This T cell receptor (beta chain) was documented in a study of T cells in Graves' hyperthyroidism and ophthalmopathy (dated by TCRdb to the late 2010s). For the wider study: Peripheral blood samples were taken at the time of initial diagnosis, prior to any treatment. The paper describes TCR Vbeta CDR3 sequencing of around 140 peripheral blood samples, made up of 40 to 45 ophthalmopathy patients, 70 to 75 hyperthyroidism patients and roughly 17 progressor patients. After sampling, hyperthyroidism patients received methimazole starting at 30 mg daily, and ophthalmopathy patients received high-dose intravenous methylprednisolone. The roughly 99 discovery patients were divided at random into training and test sets in a 7:3 ratio. In roughly six Graves' hyperthyroidism patients, the study also compared T-cell repertoires from thyroid tissue with T-cell repertoires from blood. An independent validation cohort of around 20 hyperthyroidism patients and about 16 patients who later progressed to ophthalmopathy tested prospective prediction of ophthalmopathy. To identify distinguishing TCR V-J signatures, a discovery cohort of around 100 patients was used, comprising some 43 with Graves' ophthalmopathy and roughly 60 with stable Graves' hyperthyroidism.

Broader findings and caveats from the paper: No statistical method was used to set the sample size in advance, and investigators knew the group allocation. A 13 V-J signature model separated ophthalmopathy from stable hyperthyroidism, with approximately 86% sensitivity and about 81% specificity in cross-validation and 80%/75% in testing. Most expanded thyroid clonotypes (frequency above 0.001) were also detected in blood, a finding suggesting that blood repertoires may reflect thyroid immune responses. In validation, the model predicted progression to ophthalmopathy a median of 6.5 months before onset, with approximately 68% sensitivity and around 76% specificity.

Stable Graves' hyperthyroidism was defined as no progression to ophthalmopathy during 18 months of follow-up. The hyperthyroidism patients were between 18 and 65 years old and newly diagnosed, with a disease duration of less than 2 months. Exclusion was applied to patients with uncontrolled infections, other autoimmune diseases, pregnancy or lactation. Diagnoses relied on clinical symptoms, serum thyroxine and TRAb, thyroid ultrasound and orbital computed tomography. Ficoll-Paque density gradient centrifugation was used to isolate PBMCs from about 9.4 ml of fresh peripheral blood. Total RNA was extracted using Trizol reagent, and RNA quality was assessed on an Agilent 2100 Bioanalyzer. Including cysteine and phenylalanine, the CDR3 has 16 amino acids. Only the CDR3 region is kept as DNA, spanning 48 bases read in frame from base 1. CDR1 and CDR2 are drawn from the germline V gene: SGHRS, YFSETQ. V drops 0 bases and J drops 1 base, leaving 13 bases in between.

This clonotype was counted only a few times. This receptor's antigen is unknown. No much larger clone is present one base from it, and per-base qualities are unavailable. Amplification of TCR beta CDR3 regions was carried out from RNA transcripts. A first-round RT-PCR of the TCR CDR3 used the HTBI primer set with the Qiagen OneStep RT-PCR kit. The libraries were constructed in a second round of multiplex PCR and then size-selected and purified. Paired-end sequencing of the libraries was performed with 100 bp reads on an Illumina HiSeq2000. The source study handled its data this way. SOAPnuke was used to process the raw data, with reads discarded if the reads contained adapters or uncalled bases, had a mean Phred below 15, or lacked an exact constant-primer or identifier match. High-quality paired reads were merged with COPE v1.2.5, and unique nucleotide sequences were defined as clonotypes. MiTCR v1.1 was used to align the clonotypes against IMGT TRBV, TRBD and TRBJ reference segments. The analysis was restricted to V-J combinations with a frequency above 0.0001, which together covered 99.2% of the repertoires. The TCS score was defined as the ratio of F50 (clonal expansion) to E x V (chaos), calculated using BLOSUM62-based TCRdist between CDR3 peptides within each V-J. Welch's t-statistics and random forest reduced roughly 540 V-J features to 10 to 15, which were used in a naive Bayes classifier (R e1071). Clones were called with MiXCR by TCRdb after fastp trimmed the public reads at Q25, and only in-frame beta chains were retained. Rows matching on CDR3 protein sequence are summarized as one entry with the most common DNA and genes. In this record, the V and J calls reflect TCRdb's handling and not the investigators' own analysis. In all, the sample holds some 700,000 distinct CDR3 sequences, and 17% of those were seen once. 15% to 18% of the sample is held by the ten biggest clonotypes.

The V and J segments used are TRBV5-1 and TRBJ1-1; no D gene call is confident. This clonotype was obtained from a man aged 50-59 years with Graves' hyperthyroidism. Sequenced sample: blood. The CDR3 protein: CASSLGSSSSNTEAFF. The nucleotide sequence reads TGCGCCAGCAGCTTGGGGTCGTCGTCGTCGAACACTGAAGCTTTCTTT.